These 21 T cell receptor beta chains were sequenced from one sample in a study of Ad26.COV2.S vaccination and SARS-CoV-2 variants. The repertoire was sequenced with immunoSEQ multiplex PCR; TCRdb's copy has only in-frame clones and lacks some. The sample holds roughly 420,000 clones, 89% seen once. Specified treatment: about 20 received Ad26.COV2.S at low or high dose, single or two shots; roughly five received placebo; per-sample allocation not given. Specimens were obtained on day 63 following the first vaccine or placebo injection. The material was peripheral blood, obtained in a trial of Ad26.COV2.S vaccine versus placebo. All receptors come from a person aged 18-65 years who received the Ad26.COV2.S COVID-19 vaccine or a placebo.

CDR3 residues: CATSPWDLNTGELFF. CDR3 nucleotides: TGTGCCACCAGTCCCTGGGACTTGAACACCGGGGAGCTGTTTTTT. The chain recombines TRBV24-1 with TRBJ2-2; a possible D gene is TRBD2 (6 bases). The germline V gene has CDR1 KGHDR and CDR2 SFDVKD. Trimming shortened V by 6 bases and J by 1 base, and 11 bases separated the two germline ends. The CDR3 is made up of 15 amino acids.

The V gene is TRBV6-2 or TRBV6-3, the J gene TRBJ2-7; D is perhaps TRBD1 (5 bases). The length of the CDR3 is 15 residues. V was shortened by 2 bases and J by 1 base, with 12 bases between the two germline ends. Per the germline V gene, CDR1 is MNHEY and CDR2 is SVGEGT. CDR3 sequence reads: CASSYPATGSYEQYF. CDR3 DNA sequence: TGTGCCAGCAGTTACCCGGCAACAGGATCCTACGAGCAGTACTTC.

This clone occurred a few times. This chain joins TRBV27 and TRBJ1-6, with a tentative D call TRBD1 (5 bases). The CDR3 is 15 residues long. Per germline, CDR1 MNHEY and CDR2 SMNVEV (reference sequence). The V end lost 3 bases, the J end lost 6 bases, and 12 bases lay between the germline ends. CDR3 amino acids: CASSFLRDGNSPLHF. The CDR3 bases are TGTGCCAGCAGTTTTCTCCGGGACGGTAATTCACCCCTCCACTTT.

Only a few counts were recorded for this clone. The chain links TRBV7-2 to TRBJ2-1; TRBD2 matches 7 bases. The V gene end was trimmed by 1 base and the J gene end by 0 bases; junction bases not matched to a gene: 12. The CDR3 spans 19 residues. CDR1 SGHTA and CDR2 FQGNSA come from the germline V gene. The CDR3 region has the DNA TGTGCCAGCAGCTTAGTATCAGGGTCTAGCGGCATCTCCTACAATGAGCAGTTCTTC. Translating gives CASSLVSGSSGISYNEQFF. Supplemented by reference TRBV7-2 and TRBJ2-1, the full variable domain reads GAGVSQSPSNKVTEKGKDVELRCDPISGHTALYWYRQSLGQGLEFLIYFQGNSAPDKSGLPSDRFSAERTGGSVSTLTIQRTQQEDSAVYLCASSLVSGSSGISYNEQFFGPGTRLTVL.

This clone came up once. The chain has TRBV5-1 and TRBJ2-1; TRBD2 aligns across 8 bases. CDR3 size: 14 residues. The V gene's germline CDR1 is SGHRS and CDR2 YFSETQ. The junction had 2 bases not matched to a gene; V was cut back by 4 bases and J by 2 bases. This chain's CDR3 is CASSPGGTYNEQFF. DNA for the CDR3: TGCGCCAGCAGCCCGGGGGGGACCTACAATGAGCAGTTCTTC.

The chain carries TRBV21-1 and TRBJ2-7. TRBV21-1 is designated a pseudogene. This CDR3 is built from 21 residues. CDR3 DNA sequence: TGTGCCAGCAGCAAAGCGGGACGGGGCACTCGAGTCCCCGAGATAACCTACGAGCAGTACTTC. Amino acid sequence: CASSKAGRGTRVPEITYEQYF.

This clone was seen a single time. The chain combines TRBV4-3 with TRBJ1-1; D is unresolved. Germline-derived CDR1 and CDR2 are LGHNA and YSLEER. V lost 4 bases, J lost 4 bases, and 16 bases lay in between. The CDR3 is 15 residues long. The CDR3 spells CASSPNRALGTEAFF. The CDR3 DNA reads TGCGCCAGCAGCCCAAACCGGGCGTTGGGCACTGAAGCTTTCTTT.

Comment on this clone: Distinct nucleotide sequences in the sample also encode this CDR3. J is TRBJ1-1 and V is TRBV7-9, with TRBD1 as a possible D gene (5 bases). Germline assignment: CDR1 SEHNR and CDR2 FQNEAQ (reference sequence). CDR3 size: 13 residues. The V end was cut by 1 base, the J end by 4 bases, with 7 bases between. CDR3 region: CASSLERGTEAFF. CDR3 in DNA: TGTGCCAGCAGCTTAGAGAGGGGCACTGAAGCTTTCTTT.

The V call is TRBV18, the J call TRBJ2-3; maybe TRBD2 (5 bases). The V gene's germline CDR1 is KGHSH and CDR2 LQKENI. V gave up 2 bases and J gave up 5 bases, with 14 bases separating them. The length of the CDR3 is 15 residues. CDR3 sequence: CASSPSSGTKDTQYF. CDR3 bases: TGTGCCAGCTCACCATCCAGCGGTACAAAAGATACGCAGTATTTT.

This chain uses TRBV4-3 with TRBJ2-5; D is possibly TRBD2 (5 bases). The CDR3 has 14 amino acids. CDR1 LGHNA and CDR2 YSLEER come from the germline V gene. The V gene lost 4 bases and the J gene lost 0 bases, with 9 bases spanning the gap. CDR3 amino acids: CASSPAVNQETQYF. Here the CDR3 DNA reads TGCGCCAGCAGCCCAGCGGTCAACCAAGAGACCCAGTACTTC.

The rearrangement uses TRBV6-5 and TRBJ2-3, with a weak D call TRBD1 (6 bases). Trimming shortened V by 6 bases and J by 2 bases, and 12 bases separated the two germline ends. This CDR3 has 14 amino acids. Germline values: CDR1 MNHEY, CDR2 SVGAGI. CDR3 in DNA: TGTGCCAGCAGCCCCCGGACAGCCACAGATACGCAGTATTTT. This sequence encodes CASSPRTATDTQYF.

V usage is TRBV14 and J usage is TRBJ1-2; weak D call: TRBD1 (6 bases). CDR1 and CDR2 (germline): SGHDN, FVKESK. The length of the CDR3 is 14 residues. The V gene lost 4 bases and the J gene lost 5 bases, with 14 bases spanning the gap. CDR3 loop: CASSPPGVRYGYTF. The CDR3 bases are TGTGCCAGCAGCCCCCCAGGGGTTAGGTATGGCTACACCTTC.

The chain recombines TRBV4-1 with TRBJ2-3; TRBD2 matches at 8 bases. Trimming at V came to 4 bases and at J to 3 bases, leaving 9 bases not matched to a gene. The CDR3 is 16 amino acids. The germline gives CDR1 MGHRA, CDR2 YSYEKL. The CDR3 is CASSLNSGEGTDTQYF. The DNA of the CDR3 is TGCGCCAGCAGCCTCAATAGCGGGGAAGGGACAGATACGCAGTATTTT.

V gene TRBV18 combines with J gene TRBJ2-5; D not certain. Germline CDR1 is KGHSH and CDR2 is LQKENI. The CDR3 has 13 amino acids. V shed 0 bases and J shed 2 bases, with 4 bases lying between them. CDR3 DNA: TGTGCCAGCTCACCACCGATGCAAGAGACCCAGTACTTC. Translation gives CASSPPMQETQYF.

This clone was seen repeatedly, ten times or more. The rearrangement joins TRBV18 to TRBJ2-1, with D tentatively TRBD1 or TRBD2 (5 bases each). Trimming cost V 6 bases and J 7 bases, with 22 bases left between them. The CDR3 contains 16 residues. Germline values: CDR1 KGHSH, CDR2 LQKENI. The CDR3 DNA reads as TGTGCCAGCTCCGCCCTACTAGGGGAGACGGCAAATGAGCAGTTCTTC. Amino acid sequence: CASSALLGETANEQFF.

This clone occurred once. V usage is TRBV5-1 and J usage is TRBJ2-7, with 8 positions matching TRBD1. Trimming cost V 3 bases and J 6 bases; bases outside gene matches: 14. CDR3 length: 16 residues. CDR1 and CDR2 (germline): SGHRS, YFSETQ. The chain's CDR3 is CASSSSDREKVAEQYV. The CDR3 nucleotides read TGCGCCAGCAGCTCCTCGGACAGGGAAAAGGTGGCCGAGCAGTACGTC.

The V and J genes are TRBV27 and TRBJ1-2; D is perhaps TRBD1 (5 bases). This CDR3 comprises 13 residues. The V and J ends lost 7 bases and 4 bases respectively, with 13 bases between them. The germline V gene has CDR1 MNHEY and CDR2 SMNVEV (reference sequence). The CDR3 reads CASKVGTSYGYTF. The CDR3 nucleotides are TGTGCCAGCAAGGTTGGGACCTCCTATGGCTACACCTTC.

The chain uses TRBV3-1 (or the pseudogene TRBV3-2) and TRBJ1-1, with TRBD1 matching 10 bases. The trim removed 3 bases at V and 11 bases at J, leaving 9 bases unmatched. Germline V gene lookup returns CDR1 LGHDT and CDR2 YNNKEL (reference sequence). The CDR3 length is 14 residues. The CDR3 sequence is CASSQTGGARNAFF. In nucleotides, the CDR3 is TGTGCCAGCAGCCAGACAGGGGGCGCACGAAATGCTTTCTTT.

The CDR3 DNA is TGTGCCAGTAGTATCCGGAACTACCAAGAGACCCAGTACTTC. It is translated as CASSIRNYQETQYF. This chain uses TRBV19 with TRBJ2-5; D not resolved. V was shortened by 3 bases and J by 0 bases, with 8 bases between the two germline ends. Germline lookup yields CDR1 LNHDA and CDR2 SQIVND (reference sequence). CDR3 size: 14 residues. Full variable domain (missing parts from reference TRBV19 and TRBJ2-5): DGGITQSPKYLFRKEGQNVTLSCEQNLNHDAMYWYRQDPGQGLRLIYYSQIVNDFQKGDIAEGYSVSREKKESFPLTVTSAQKNPTAFYLCASSIRNYQETQYFGPGTRLLVL.

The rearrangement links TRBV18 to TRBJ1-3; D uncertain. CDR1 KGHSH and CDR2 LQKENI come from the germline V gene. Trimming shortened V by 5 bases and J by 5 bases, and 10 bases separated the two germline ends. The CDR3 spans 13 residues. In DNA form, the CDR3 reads TGTGCCAGCTCATGGGCGGAAAGAAACACCATATATTTT. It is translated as CASSWAERNTIYF.

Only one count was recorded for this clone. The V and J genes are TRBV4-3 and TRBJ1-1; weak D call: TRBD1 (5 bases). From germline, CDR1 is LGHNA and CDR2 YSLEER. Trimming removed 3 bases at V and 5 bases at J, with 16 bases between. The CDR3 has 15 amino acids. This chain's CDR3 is CASSHPSGTETEAFF. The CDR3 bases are TGCGCCAGCAGCCACCCTTCAGGGACGGAGACTGAAGCTTTCTTT.